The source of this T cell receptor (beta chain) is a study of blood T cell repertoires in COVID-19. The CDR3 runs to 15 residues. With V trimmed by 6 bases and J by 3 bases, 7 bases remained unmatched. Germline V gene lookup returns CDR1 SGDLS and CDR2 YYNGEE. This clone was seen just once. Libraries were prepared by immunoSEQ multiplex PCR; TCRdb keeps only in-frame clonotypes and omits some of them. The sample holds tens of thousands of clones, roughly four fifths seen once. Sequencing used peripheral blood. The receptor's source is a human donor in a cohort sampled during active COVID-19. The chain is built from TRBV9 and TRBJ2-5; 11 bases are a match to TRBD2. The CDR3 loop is CASNRLAGMEETQYF. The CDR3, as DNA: TGTGCCAGCAACCGACTAGCGGGAATGGAAGAGACCCAGTACTTC.